One sample yielded the 21 T cell receptor beta chains listed below, sequenced in a study of blood T cells in healthy people across ages. A second PCR, run for roughly 7 to 11 cycles, used a sample-barcoded 5' primer plus a J-beta primer mix. TCRdb ran MiXCR on the 5' RACE reads and lists one entry per CDR3 protein. The top ten hold about a quarter of the sample, which has approximately 830,000 distinct CDR3 sequences, less than 80% seen once. Sequencing input: blood. The receptors come from a young man in good health.

This clonotype was detected only a few times. The gene calls are TRBV7-2 and TRBJ1-6, with 7 bases that match TRBD1. The trim removed 5 bases at V and 9 bases at J, leaving 7 bases unmatched. This CDR3 spans 14 amino acids. CDR1 and CDR2 (germline): SGHTA, FQGNSA. Here the CDR3 DNA reads TGTGCCAGCAGCCCCAGGGCAGGGGGTTCACCCCTCCACTTT. It is translated as CASSPRAGGSPLHF.

There are a few counts of this clonotype. The chain couples TRBV7-2 to TRBJ1-1; possibly TRBD1 for D (5 bases). The V end lost 5 bases, the J end lost 0 bases, and 16 bases lay between the germline ends. The CDR3 contains 16 residues. In germline, CDR1 is SGHTA, CDR2 FQGNSA. The CDR3 loop reads CASSPSDRALNTEAFF. The DNA of the CDR3 is TGTGCCAGCAGCCCATCCGACAGAGCCCTGAACACTGAAGCTTTCTTT.

The V and J genes are TRBV20-1 and TRBJ2-7; D is tentatively TRBD1 or TRBD2 (5 bases each). Trimming cost V 6 bases and J 2 bases, with 14 bases left between them. This CDR3 has 13 amino acids. Germline V lookup: CDR1 DFQATT, CDR2 SNEGSKA (reference sequence). As DNA, the CDR3 is TGCAGTGCCAGCAGGGACGCAACCTACGAGCAGTACTTC. It translates to CSASRDATYEQYF.

This chain connects TRBV6-5 to TRBJ2-1, with TRBD1 identical over 10 bases. The germline V gene encodes CDR1 MNHEY and CDR2 SVGAGI. V lost 6 bases, J lost 2 bases, and 7 bases stayed unmatched. This CDR3 is built from 16 residues. CDR3 DNA sequence: TGTGCCAGCAGCACCGGGACAGGGGCCCCCTACAATGAGCAGTTCTTC. It is translated as CASSTGTGAPYNEQFF.

The chain carries TRBV27 and TRBJ2-7; D not resolved. Trimming stripped 1 base from V and 2 bases from J, with 9 bases between. The CDR3 extends over 14 amino acids. Germline CDR1 MNHEY, CDR2 SMNVEV (reference sequence). CDR3 residues: CASSLWGNPYEQYF. The CDR3 coding sequence is TGTGCCAGCAGTTTATGGGGAAACCCCTACGAGCAGTACTTC.

The gene calls are TRBV20-1 and TRBJ2-1; D is unclear. With 6 bases removed from V and 6 bases from J, the gap between germline ends came to 12 bases. Germline V gives CDR1 DFQATT, CDR2 SNEGSKA (reference sequence). The CDR3 runs 12 residues. CDR3 residues: CSAVTETNEQFF. In nucleotides, the CDR3 is TGCAGTGCGGTAACAGAGACCAATGAGCAGTTCTTC.

This clonotype has more than one count but fewer than ten. J is TRBJ2-5 and V is TRBV5-1; 8 bases are shared with TRBD1. Trimming cost V 0 bases and J 2 bases; bases outside gene matches: 3. The CDR3 loop spans 15 amino acids. Germline V CDR1 and CDR2: SGHRS, YFSETQ. CDR3 in amino acids: CASSLEDRVQETQYF. As DNA, the CDR3 is TGCGCCAGCAGCTTGGAGGACAGGGTTCAAGAGACCCAGTACTTC.

The chain is built from TRBV16 and TRBJ2-5; D gene ambiguous. Per the germline V gene, CDR1 is KGHSY and CDR2 is FQNENV. The germline V and J ends were trimmed by 2 bases and 5 bases, with 12 bases remaining between them. The CDR3 extends over 14 amino acids. Here the CDR3 reads CASSQRRGPETQYF. The CDR3 coding sequence is TGTGCCAGCAGCCAACGACGCGGCCCCGAGACCCAGTACTTC.

The rearrangement links TRBV3-1 to TRBJ1-5; maybe TRBD1 (5 bases). Trimming stripped 4 bases from V and 0 bases from J, with 10 bases between. The germline V gene has CDR1 LGHDT and CDR2 YNNKEL (reference sequence). This CDR3 has 15 amino acids. CDR3 protein: CASSPQAGSNQPQHF. In DNA, the CDR3 is TGTGCCAGCAGCCCACAGGCGGGTAGCAATCAGCCCCAGCATTTT.

The chain combines TRBV6-1 with TRBJ1-2, with D unclear. The CDR3 is 15 residues long. The V end lost 4 bases, the J end lost 3 bases, and 15 bases lay between the germline ends. Germline V lookup: CDR1 MNHNS, CDR2 SASEGT. The CDR3 bases are TGTGCCAGCAGTGCAGGACGGGAAACTTACTATGGCTACACCTTC. This encodes CASSAGRETYYGYTF.

CDR3 loop: CASLLAGGLADTQYF. CDR3 DNA: TGTGCCAGCTTACTAGCGGGGGGGCTTGCAGATACGCAGTATTTT. The rearrangement joins TRBV28 to TRBJ2-3; 13 bases are a match to TRBD2. The CDR3 loop spans 15 amino acids. V shed 8 bases and J 4 bases; nucleotides not matched to a gene: 6. In germline, CDR1 is MDHEN, CDR2 SYDVKM.

The chain links TRBV20-1 to TRBJ2-4; 9 bases agree with TRBD1. The germline gives CDR1 DFQATT, CDR2 SNEGSKA (reference sequence). J gave up 1 base and V 5 bases, and 6 bases lay outside the gene matches. The CDR3 spans 15 residues. As DNA, the CDR3 is TGCAGTGCTGGCTGGACAGGGGAGGCCAAAAACATTCAGTACTTC. This translates into CSAGWTGEAKNIQYF.

This clonotype has only one observation. This sequence joins TRBV5-1 and TRBJ1-2; D is undetermined. The CDR3 extends over 18 amino acids. Germline V gives CDR1 SGHRS, CDR2 YFSETQ. Trimming cost V 1 base and J 5 bases, with 24 bases left between them. Written as DNA, the CDR3 is TGCGCCAGCAGCTTGTATGTTTCCGGGCTGTCCGAAGGGTATGGCTACACCTTC. Its protein product is CASSLYVSGLSEGYGYTF.

The genes are TRBV2 and TRBJ2-7; D gene uncertain. Germline CDR1 reads SNHLY; CDR2 reads FYNNEI. This CDR3 has 14 amino acids. V gave up 2 bases and J gave up 2 bases, with 10 bases separating them. In nucleotides, the CDR3 is TGTGCCAGCAGTGAATTGGGGAACGCCTACGAGCAGTACTTC. Amino acids: CASSELGNAYEQYF.

This clonotype was seen only once. The rearrangement links TRBV9 to TRBJ2-1; the match to TRBD2 covers 8 bases. Germline V gene sequence: CDR1 SGDLS, CDR2 YYNGEE. The junction had 6 bases not matched to a gene; V was cut back by 0 bases and J by 4 bases. The CDR3 is made up of 16 amino acids. The CDR3 protein is CASSVGSSGTYNEQFF. The CDR3 region has the DNA TGTGCCAGCAGCGTAGGCAGTAGCGGGACGTACAATGAGCAGTTCTTC. Based on the CDR3 plus reference TRBV9 and TRBJ2-1, the full variable domain is DSGVTQTPKHLITATGQRVTLRCSPRSGDLSVYWYQQSLDQGLQFLIQYYNGEERAKGNILERFSAQQFPDLHSELNLSSLELGDSALYFCASSVGSSGTYNEQFFGPGTRLTVL.

This clonotype has just a few counts. The chain uses TRBV15 and TRBJ2-3; 8 bases fit TRBD1. J was trimmed by 4 bases and V by 0 bases; bases with no gene match: 6. Germline lookup yields CDR1 LNHNV and CDR2 YYDKDF (reference sequence). The CDR3 length is 16 residues. Here the CDR3 reads CATSRENRGSADTQYF. In DNA, the CDR3 is TGTGCCACCAGCAGAGAAAACAGGGGGTCGGCAGATACGCAGTATTTT.

V is TRBV10-2 and J is TRBJ2-3, with TRBD2 matching 8 bases. J lost 6 bases, V lost 3 bases, and 8 bases had no gene match. CDR1 is WSHSY, CDR2 SAAADI, per germline. CDR3 length equals 15 residues. The CDR3 here is CASSERGAGVDTQYF. The DNA of the CDR3 is TGCGCCAGCAGTGAAAGGGGAGCGGGGGTGGATACGCAGTATTTT.

A word on this clonotype: A much larger clone differs by one base, so this may be a read error. This chain links TRBV28 with TRBJ2-7; D ambiguous. Germline lookup yields CDR1 MDHEN and CDR2 SYDVKM. With 3 bases removed from V and 2 bases from J, the gap between germline ends came to 5 bases. CDR3 size: 12 residues. The CDR3 here is CASSFDTYEQYF. CDR3 DNA: TGTGCCAGCAGTTTTGACACCTACGAGCAGTACTTC.

In nucleotides, the CDR3 is TGCGCCAGCAGCCCGAGCGTACGGCGGACCCCAGGGGGGCAGTTCTTC. This codes for CASSPSVRRTPGGQFF. V usage is TRBV4-3 and J usage is TRBJ2-1, with TRBD1 identical over 7 bases. CDR1 is LGHNA, CDR2 YSLEER, per germline. The J segment lost 12 bases and the V segment lost 4 bases, leaving 18 bases of the junction unmatched. This CDR3 is 16 amino acids long.

This clonotype was counted between two and nine times. V is TRBV7-9 and J is TRBJ1-2; TRBD1 is a possible D gene (5 bases). Trimming shortened V by 4 bases and J by 8 bases, and 11 bases separated the two germline ends. CDR3 length: 12 residues. CDR1 and CDR2 from the germline V gene are SEHNR and FQNEAQ (reference sequence). This CDR3 reads CASSWDQPGYTF. The CDR3 DNA reads as TGTGCCAGCAGCTGGGACCAACCAGGCTACACCTTC.

In this sample, this clonotype turned up a few times. The J gene is TRBJ2-7, the V gene TRBV5-1; 12 bases map to TRBD1. V was pared by 0 bases and J by 1 base, with 8 bases of the junction left unmatched. CDR3 length: 18 residues. Looked up from germline, CDR1 is SGHRS and CDR2 is YFSETQ. The DNA of the CDR3 is TGCGCCAGCAGCTTGGTGGGGACAGGGGGCGTCAATTCCTACGAGCAGTACTTC. Translation gives CASSLVGTGGVNSYEQYF.